This TCR beta chain came from a study of circulating and synovial CD4+ cells in juvenile arthritis. Findings and limits, study-wide: Deeper sequencing increased measured overlap with synovial clonotypes. Circulating pathogenic-like lymphocytes shared a substantially higher fraction of CDR3 sequences with synovium than bulk blood. Traditional Vbeta family usage analysis missed the pathogenic-like versus bulk difference. These repertoires were less diverse than bulk blood CD4 repertoires.

This table comes from immunoSEQ multiplex PCR, and its TCRdb copy is limited to in-frame clones, with some not included. The table records about 33,000 clones, about 96% of them present only once. In this sample, this clone turned up once. As yet, its antigen is unknown. The junction had 7 bases not matched to a gene; V was cut back by 5 bases and J by 0 bases. Per germline, CDR1 SGHAT and CDR2 FQNNGV. The CDR3 sequence is 16 residues long. The V and J genes are TRBV11-2 and TRBJ2-4, with 7 positions matching TRBD1. The sequenced material came from CD4+ T cells from blood. The receptor comes from a human donor with juvenile idiopathic arthritis. The CDR3 nucleotides are TGTGCCAGCAGCCGTACAGGGGCTCTAGCCAAAAACATTCAGTACTTC. It yields the protein CASSRTGALAKNIQYF.